These 21 T cell receptor beta chains share one sample of origin, sequenced in a study of CD8+CD57+ T cells in acquired aplastic anemia (dated 2018 in TCRdb). Patients chosen for sequencing had shown expansion of CD8+CD57+ cells by flow cytometry. Sequencing relied on an Illumina HiSeq 2000. TCR beta VDJ combination and CDR3 sequence profiling used genomic DNA as the template. TCRdb trimmed public reads at Q25 via fastp, called clones via MiXCR and kept in-frame beta chains. Each CDR3 protein gets just one entry, which takes the most common genes and DNA from the rows behind it. Counted in this sample were under 200,000 distinct CDR3 sequences; over 55% of them appeared once. The ten largest account for around 45% of the sample. The sequencing sample was made of sorted CD4+, CD8+, or CD8+CD57+ T cells (not recorded which) from PBMCs. Receptors originate from a human donor with aplastic anemia.

The V call is TRBV24-1, the J call TRBJ2-3; no firm D call. The CDR3 spans 14 residues. Germline V CDR1 and CDR2: KGHDR, SFDVKD. Trimming stripped 5 bases from V and 0 bases from J, with 8 bases between. CDR3 protein: CATSARFSTDTQYF. The CDR3 nucleotides read TGTGCCACCAGTGCTCGCTTTAGCACAGATACGCAGTATTTT.

The rearrangement links TRBV29-1 to TRBJ2-3, with unresolved D. Per the germline V gene, CDR1 is SQVTM and CDR2 is ANQGSEA. V was trimmed by 4 bases and J by 4 bases, leaving 9 bases between them. The CDR3 contains 12 residues. The CDR3: CSVGLGADTQYF. CDR3 DNA: TGCAGCGTTGGTTTAGGTGCAGATACGCAGTATTTT.

This chain joins TRBV25-1 and TRBJ1-1; tentative D call: TRBD1 (6 bases). V was clipped by 5 bases and J by 1 base, with 11 bases between them. Germline V gene data show CDR1 as MGHDK and CDR2 as SYGVNS. The CDR3 runs 14 residues. The DNA for the CDR3 is TGTGCCAGCAGTAGTGGGGGGCCGAACACTGAAGCTTTCTTT. Translation gives CASSSGGPNTEAFF. The whole variable domain, remainder taken from reference TRBV25-1 and TRBJ1-1, is EADIYQTPRYLVIGTGKKITLECSQTMGHDKMYWYQQDPGMELHLIHYSYGVNSTEKGDLSSESTVSRIRTEHFPLTLESARPSHTSQYLCASSSGGPNTEAFFGQGTRLTVV.

The chain uses TRBV24-1 and TRBJ2-7; D gene uncertain. The length of the CDR3 is 11 residues. CDR1 and CDR2 (germline): KGHDR, SFDVKD. Trimming took off 9 bases at V and 1 base at J, with 6 bases between the two ends. As DNA, the CDR3 is TGTGCCACCGGATCATCCTACGAGCAGTACTTC. It specifies CATGSSYEQYF.

The V call is TRBV24-1, the J call TRBJ2-7; D ambiguous. This CDR3 is built from 14 residues. Germline V CDR1 and CDR2: KGHDR, SFDVKD. V was shortened by 4 bases and J by 1 base, with 10 bases between the two germline ends. CDR3 sequence (DNA): TGTGCCACCAGTGACCCGACGGATTCCTACGAGCAGTACTTC. This sequence encodes CATSDPTDSYEQYF.

The chain links TRBV10-3 to TRBJ2-7; D is unresolved. This CDR3 spans 14 amino acids. V lost 4 bases to trimming and J lost 1 base, with 11 bases between them. CDR1 and CDR2 (germline): ENHRY, SYGVKD. CDR3 DNA: TGTGCCATCAGTGGGTCCGGGCGATCCTACGAGCAGTACTTC. It encodes CAISGSGRSYEQYF.

The V gene is TRBV7-2, the J gene TRBJ2-3; 8 nucleotides match TRBD1. CDR3 size: 16 residues. Germline trimming cut 0 bases from V and 15 bases from J; bases unmatched to any gene: 17. The germline CDR1 and CDR2 sequences are SGHTA and FQGNSA. In DNA, the CDR3 is TGTGCCAGCAGCTTAGCGTCAACTCCCGGGCAGGGGGCGCCTTATTTT. It codes for CASSLASTPGQGAPYF.

This clonotype showed up just a few times. The chain combines TRBV2 with TRBJ2-5, with 8 bases lining up with TRBD2. CDR3 length: 14 amino acids. CDR1 is SNHLY and CDR2 is FYNNEI in the germline V gene. The ends lost 10 bases at V and 7 bases at J; junction bases unmatched: 14. CDR3 sequence: CATSTGGGIGTQYF. The CDR3 DNA reads as TGTGCCACCAGCACGGGGGGGGGCATTGGGACCCAGTACTTC.

Only a few counts were recorded for this clonotype. The J gene is TRBJ1-2, the V gene TRBV24-1, with D unresolved. V gave up 2 bases and J gave up 4 bases, with 10 bases separating them. This CDR3 has 14 residues. CDR1 and CDR2 from the germline V gene are KGHDR and SFDVKD. CDR3 sequence (DNA): TGTGCCACCAGTGATTCGTCGGAGGCCTATGGCTACACCTTC. It codes for CATSDSSEAYGYTF.

The chain is built from TRBV20-1 and TRBJ2-5; D may be TRBD1 (5 bases). CDR1 DFQATT and CDR2 SNEGSKA come from the germline V gene (reference sequence). Trimming shortened V by 6 bases and J by 5 bases, and 19 bases separated the two germline ends. The CDR3 is made up of 14 amino acids. Written as DNA, the CDR3 is TGCAGTGCCCGCGCCCTGACAGTATGGGAGACCCAGTACTTC. This codes for CSARALTVWETQYF.

The gene calls are TRBV7-2 and TRBJ2-1; D is undetermined. V was pared by 0 bases and J by 8 bases, with 8 bases between. The CDR3 spans 13 residues. The V gene's germline CDR1 is SGHTA and CDR2 FQGNSA. The CDR3 sequence is CASSLAGRDEQFF. The CDR3 DNA sequence: TGTGCCAGCAGCTTAGCGGGTAGAGATGAGCAGTTCTTC.

The chain couples TRBV7-2 to TRBJ2-5; the match to TRBD2 covers 7 bases. The CDR3 length is 14 residues. The ends lost 5 bases at V and 2 bases at J; junction bases unmatched: 5. Germline assignment: CDR1 SGHTA and CDR2 FQGNSA. CDR3 amino acids: CASSHAGVQETQYF. CDR3 bases: TGTGCCAGCAGCCATGCGGGAGTACAAGAGACCCAGTACTTC.

This clonotype came up once. A junction end diverges from the germline sequence, so it may reflect a read error. The rearrangement uses TRBV24-1 and TRBJ2-7, with D unresolved. Germline CDR1 is KGHDR and CDR2 is SFDVKD. CDR3 length equals 11 residues. CDR3 protein: CATSAGYEQHF. In DNA form, the CDR3 reads TGTGCCACCAGTGCTGGATACGAGCAGCACTTC.

This rearrangement joins TRBV20-1 to TRBJ2-1, with 11 nucleotides matching TRBD2. This CDR3 contains 15 residues. Per germline, CDR1 DFQATT and CDR2 SNEGSKA (reference sequence). Trimming at V came to 4 bases and at J to 1 base, leaving 3 bases not matched to a gene. The chain's CDR3 is CSATGTSGSYNEQFF. As DNA, the CDR3 is TGCAGTGCTACCGGGACTAGCGGTTCCTACAATGAGCAGTTCTTC.

The chain employs TRBV7-8 and TRBJ2-7, with a tentative D call TRBD2 (7 bases). The CDR3 sequence is 15 residues long. Trimming pared 5 bases from V and 4 bases from J, leaving 18 bases between. Germline V gene lookup returns CDR1 SGHVS and CDR2 FQNEAQ. This CDR3 is CASSRPPEGGYEQYF. CDR3 bases: TGTGCCAGCAGCCGCCCGCCCGAGGGGGGGTACGAGCAGTACTTC.

This chain joins TRBV19 and TRBJ2-7; TRBD2 aligns across 15 bases. The end of the DNA is better explained by TRBJ2-1, so the J call may be wrong. CDR1 and CDR2 (germline): LNHDA, SQIVND (reference sequence). The CDR3 is made up of 16 amino acids. In DNA form, the CDR3 reads TGTGCCAGTAGTTCAGGACTAGCGGGGGGGTGGAATGAGCAGTTCTTC. Amino acids: CASSSGLAGGWNEQFF.

This clonotype has only a few counts. The chain has TRBV7-9 and TRBJ2-3; D is unclear. Germline V CDR1 and CDR2: SEHNR, FQNEAQ (reference sequence). The germline V and J ends were trimmed by 7 bases and 2 bases, with 7 bases remaining between them. The CDR3 is 12 amino acids. The CDR3 DNA reads TGTGCCAGCATTAAGGCCACAGATACGCAGTATTTT. Its protein product is CASIKATDTQYF.

The sample holds one count of this clonotype. J is TRBJ2-7 and V is TRBV10-3; 8 bases fit TRBD2. Germline V gene sequence: CDR1 ENHRY, CDR2 SYGVKD. The CDR3 is 13 amino acids. With V trimmed by 3 bases and J by 5 bases, 3 bases remained unmatched. The CDR3 DNA reads as TGTGCCATCAGTGAAGGTAGCGGGAACGAGCAGTACTTC. It specifies CAISEGSGNEQYF.

This clonotype was seen many times. This rearrangement joins TRBV20-1 to TRBJ2-3; 9 positions agree with TRBD2. Looked up from germline, CDR1 is DFQATT and CDR2 is SNEGSKA (reference sequence). V dropped 4 bases and J dropped 5; count of bases not matched to a gene: 13. The CDR3 contains 16 residues. Written as DNA, the CDR3 is TGCAGTGCTATTTCCCCCCTAGCGGGACCCGAAGATACGCAGTATTTT. Residues: CSAISPLAGPEDTQYF.

This chain connects TRBV7-9 to TRBJ2-5; possible D gene TRBD1, 7 bases. This CDR3 is built from 14 residues. Germline-derived CDR1 and CDR2 are SEHNR and FQNEAQ (reference sequence). The ends were cut back, 10 bases at V and 4 bases at J, with 19 bases in the middle. CDR3 DNA: TGTGCCACTTCGATACGACAGGGAGGAGAGACCCAGTACTTC. As protein: CATSIRQGGETQYF.

In this sample, this clonotype turned up a few times. This chain uses TRBV29-1 with TRBJ1-2; D is undetermined. The germline gives CDR1 SQVTM, CDR2 ANQGSEA. The CDR3 is 12 residues long. The ends were cut back, 6 bases at V and 6 bases at J, with 14 bases in the middle. CDR3 coding DNA: TGCAGCGTAGTAGGAGGGTCCAATGGCTACACCTTC. Encoded protein: CSVVGGSNGYTF.